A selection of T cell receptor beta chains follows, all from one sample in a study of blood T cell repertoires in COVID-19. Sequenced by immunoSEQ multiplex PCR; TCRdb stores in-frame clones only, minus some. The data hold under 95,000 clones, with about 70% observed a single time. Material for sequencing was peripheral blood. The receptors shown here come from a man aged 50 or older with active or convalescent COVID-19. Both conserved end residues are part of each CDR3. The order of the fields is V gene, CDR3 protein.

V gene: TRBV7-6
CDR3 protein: CASSPWTGRLNEQYF

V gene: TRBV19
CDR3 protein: CASSSTGLAAYEQYF

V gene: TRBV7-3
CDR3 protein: CASSSDRGGQLFF

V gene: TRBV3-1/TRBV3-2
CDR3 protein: CASSQDTGTGAFF

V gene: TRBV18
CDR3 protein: CASSRYQETQYF

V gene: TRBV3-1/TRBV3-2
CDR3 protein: CASSHISGNTDTQYF

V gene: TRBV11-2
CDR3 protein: CASSLDPEEAGNTIYF

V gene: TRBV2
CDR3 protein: CASITGRTNNSPLHF

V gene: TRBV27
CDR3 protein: CASSLSPRQTQKLFF

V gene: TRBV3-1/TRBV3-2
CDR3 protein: CASSIEALRAGELFF

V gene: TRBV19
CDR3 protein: CASSIGPPAAQYF

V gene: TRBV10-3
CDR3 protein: CAISESDRGGALEQYF

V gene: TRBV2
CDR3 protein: CASRDRTDHRRHQPQHF

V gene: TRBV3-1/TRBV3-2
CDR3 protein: CASSQVWGDQPQHF

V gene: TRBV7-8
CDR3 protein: CASSFGDRALFQYF

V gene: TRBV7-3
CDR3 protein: CASSLRPPGSYNSPLHF

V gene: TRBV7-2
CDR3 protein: CASSLPPTSGPSDTQYF

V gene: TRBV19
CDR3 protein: CASSSPGQGAYNEQFF

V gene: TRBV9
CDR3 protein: CASSVGGYGADTQYF

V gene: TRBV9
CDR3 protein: CASSVGGGEQYF

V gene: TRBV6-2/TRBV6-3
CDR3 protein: CASSLWGANQPQHF

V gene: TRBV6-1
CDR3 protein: CASSEVINRGLYNEQFF

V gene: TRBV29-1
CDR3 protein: CSVDPVGDTQYF

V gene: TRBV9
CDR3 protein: CASSVDGNEQFF

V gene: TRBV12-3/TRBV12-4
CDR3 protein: CASSLNRVYGYTF

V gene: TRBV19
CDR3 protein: CASSIGAVGAYEQYF

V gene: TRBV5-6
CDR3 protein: CASSLRVLAGEQYF

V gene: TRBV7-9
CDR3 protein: CASSPGTNPYNEQFF

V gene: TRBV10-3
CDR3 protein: CAISDRGAGANVLTF

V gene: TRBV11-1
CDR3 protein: CASSVTGVGTEAFF

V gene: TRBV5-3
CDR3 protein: CARSLGIGGQGESNTEAFF

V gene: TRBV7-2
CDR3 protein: CASNGGSGNTIYF

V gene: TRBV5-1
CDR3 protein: CASSLGQGQGEQFF

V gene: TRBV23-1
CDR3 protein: CAGGRDRANQPQHF

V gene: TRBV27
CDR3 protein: CASSPSTSTFTDTQYF

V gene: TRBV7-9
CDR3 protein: CASSLGTSGELFF

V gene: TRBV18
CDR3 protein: CASSQGDTEAFF

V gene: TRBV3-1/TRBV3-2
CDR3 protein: CASSQATSGGAVKTQYF

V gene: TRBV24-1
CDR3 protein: CATGDRGRRETQYF

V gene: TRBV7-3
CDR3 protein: CASSLDSTQPQHF